This T cell receptor beta chain is from a study of CD8+CD57+ T cells in acquired aplastic anemia. Whole-study context: Healthy donors had, on average, around 9.9 million reads for their CD4+ cells. The study's findings and limits: Almost 30 shared CD8+ CDR3s appeared highly expressed within patients' immunodominant clones. Between patients and controls, CD8+ Simpson's diversity did not vary significantly.

Points on this clonotype: Its specificity is not known.

Template material for TCR beta VDJ and CDR3 profiling consisted of genomic DNA. TCRdb reprocessed the reads via MiXCR and lists one record per CDR3 protein. The sample lists around 180,000 distinct CDR3 sequences; 63% were seen once. The CDR3 totals 13 residues. Germline lookup yields CDR1 MRHNA and CDR2 SNTAGT. V gave up 6 bases and J gave up 8 bases; unmatched junction bases: 6. The sequence came from a human donor in good health. The sample taken for sequencing was sorted CD4+, CD8+, or CD8+CD57+ T cells (not recorded which) from PBMCs. This rearrangement joins TRBV6-4 to TRBJ1-2, with 10 bases matching TRBD1. The CDR3 nucleotides are TGTGCCAGCAGCCCCGACAGGGGGCAGGGCTACACCTTC. Residues: CASSPDRGQGYTF.